This T cell receptor (beta chain) was obtained from a study of T cells in Graves' hyperthyroidism and ophthalmopathy. TCR beta CDR3 regions were amplified from RNA. Carried out on the TCR CDR3, a first-round RT-PCR used the HTBI primer set. TCRdb fed the multiplex PCR reads into MiXCR, producing one record per CDR3 protein. The data hold nearly 750,000 distinct CDR3 sequences, with approximately 40% observed a single time. Using around 10 ml of fresh peripheral blood, PBMCs were prepared. The study, taken as a whole, reports: With a median lead of approximately 6 months before onset, the model predicted ophthalmopathy.

Concerning this clonotype itself: Antigen unknown. With a much larger clone just one base away, this may be a read error.

The sequencing input was blood. The clonotype was recovered from a woman in her 40s with Graves' hyperthyroidism.

CDR3 protein: CASSTDGFPGNTIYF. The CDR3 nucleotides are TGTGCCAGCAGCACCGACGGATTCCCTGGAAACACCATATATTTT. J is TRBJ1-3 and V is TRBV7-9; unclear D gene. This CDR3 spans 15 amino acids. Between the trimmed V and J ends, which lost 5 bases and 2 bases, there was a span of 13 bases. Germline V lookup: CDR1 SEHNR, CDR2 FQNEAQ (reference sequence).